This entry lists 8 T cell receptor beta chains sequenced from one sample in a study of blood T cell repertoires in COVID-19. Data came from immunoSEQ multiplex PCR; TCRdb stores just in-frame clones and leaves some out. The data show nearly 70,000 clones, with about nine tenths seen just once and around 6% held by the top ten. The sequencing sample was made of peripheral blood. The receptors were gathered from a woman in her seventies with acute or convalescent COVID-19.

The CDR3 DNA sequence: TGTGCCAGCAGTGAAGGGGGCAGGGGGACTGGCTACACCTTC. Encoded protein: CASSEGGRGTGYTF. The rearrangement uses TRBV25-1 and TRBJ1-2; 7 positions match TRBD1. Germline V gene sequence: CDR1 MGHDK, CDR2 SYGVNS. J was trimmed by 7 bases and V by 2 bases; bases with no gene match: 7. The CDR3 has 14 amino acids.

This chain links TRBV30 with TRBJ2-7; weak D call: TRBD2 (6 bases). Trimming cost V 1 base and J 2 bases, with 9 bases left between them. Germline V CDR1 and CDR2: GTSNPN, SVGIG (reference sequence). This CDR3 contains 13 residues. Here the CDR3 reads CAWSGGAPYEQYF. The CDR3 coding sequence is TGTGCCTGGAGTGGCGGGGCGCCCTACGAGCAGTACTTC. Using reference TRBV30 and TRBJ2-7 for the parts outside the CDR3, the full variable domain is SQTIHQWPATLVQPVGSPLSLECTVEGTSNPNLYWYRQAAGRGLQLLFYSVGIGQISSEVPQNLSASRPQDRQFILSSKKLLLSDSGFYLCAWSGGAPYEQYFGPGTRLTVT.

The gene calls are TRBV7-8 and TRBJ1-5; the match to TRBD1 covers 8 bases. The length of the CDR3 is 14 residues. Germline trimming cut 5 bases from V and 5 bases from J; bases unmatched to any gene: 5. CDR1 SGHVS and CDR2 FQNEAQ come from the germline V gene. CDR3 nucleotides: TGTGCCAGCAGCCGGGACAGGTGGGATCAGCCCCAGCATTTT. It translates to CASSRDRWDQPQHF.

The chain couples TRBV7-3 to TRBJ2-3; D is possibly TRBD1 (5 bases). The CDR3 loop spans 13 amino acids. Germline values: CDR1 SGHTA, CDR2 FQGTGA. Trimming took 1 base from V and 8 from J, leaving 10 bases between them. CDR3 in amino acids: CASSLMGRGTQYF. In nucleotides, the CDR3 is TGTGCCAGCAGCTTAATGGGGCGAGGTACGCAGTATTTT.

J is TRBJ2-7 and V is TRBV5-1; a weak D match, TRBD2 (5 bases). CDR3 length: 13 residues. Per germline, CDR1 SGHRS and CDR2 YFSETQ. V was clipped by 4 bases and J by 3 bases, with 11 bases between them. The CDR3 coding sequence is TGCGCCAGCAGCCGGGGATGGTTCTACGAGCAGTACTTC. Translating it yields CASSRGWFYEQYF.

This sequence joins TRBV28 and TRBJ1-2, with D tentatively TRBD1 (5 bases). The CDR3 runs to 14 residues. V gave up 4 bases and J gave up 3 bases, with 12 bases separating them. Germline CDR1 reads MDHEN; CDR2 reads SYDVKM. The CDR3 DNA is TGTGCCAGCAGTTACCCGGCGGGGGACTATGGCTACACCTTC. Translated: CASSYPAGDYGYTF.

In its sample, this clone was seen once. The chain carries TRBV5-6 and TRBJ1-2; 7 bases agree with TRBD1. Trimming at V came to 4 bases and at J to 2 bases, leaving 5 bases not matched to a gene. The CDR3 spans 14 residues. Per germline, CDR1 SGHDT and CDR2 YYEEEE. CDR3 nucleotide sequence: TGTGCCAGCAGCCTCATACAGGGGAACTATGGCTACACCTTC. Translation gives CASSLIQGNYGYTF.

The chain joins TRBV5-1 to TRBJ2-2; possibly TRBD1 for D (8 bases). The CDR3 covers 17 residues. Germline assignment: CDR1 SGHRS and CDR2 YFSETQ. Trimming removed 3 bases from V and 4 bases from J, with 19 bases in between. In nucleotides, the CDR3 is TGCGCCAGCAGCTGGGAGACAGGGGTAGCGGGCACCGGGGAGCTGTTTTTT. This gives the protein CASSWETGVAGTGELFF.